The clone carrying this T cell receptor (beta chain) was observed at least ten times. Its antigen is unidentified. The sample belongs to a study of regulatory T cells in long-lasting Graves disease. Study-level points and caveats: More public clonotypes were shared by persistent patients (under 3,000) than by new patients (about 1,000). Persistent disease showed a preference for TRBV28, TRBJ1-2 and TRBJ2-5.

iRepertoire HTBI primers and Arm-PCR of CDR3 regions built TCR beta libraries. TCRdb re-called the multiplex PCR reads with MiXCR, one entry per CDR3 protein. The repertoire consists of about 420,000 distinct CDR3 sequences, with 20% to 30% occurring once and the leading ten covering approximately 28%. Germline CDR1 and CDR2: MNHEY and SVGEGT. J was trimmed by 3 bases and V by 1 base; bases with no gene match: 2. The CDR3 is 14 amino acids. Time point: persistent/refractory GD, antithyroid drugs over 5 years with positive TRAb. The authors made the TCR library using RNA they extracted from PBMCs. This material consisted of peripheral blood mononuclear cells (PBMCs), taken when the disease was refractory, from a patient treated with antithyroid drugs. The sequence derives from a female donor with Graves disease. The J gene is TRBJ2-5, the V gene TRBV6-2 or TRBV6-3, with 7 positions matching TRBD2. The CDR3 sequence: CASSYWGGKETQYF. In nucleotides, the CDR3 is TGTGCCAGCAGTTACTGGGGGGGTAAAGAGACCCAGTACTTC.